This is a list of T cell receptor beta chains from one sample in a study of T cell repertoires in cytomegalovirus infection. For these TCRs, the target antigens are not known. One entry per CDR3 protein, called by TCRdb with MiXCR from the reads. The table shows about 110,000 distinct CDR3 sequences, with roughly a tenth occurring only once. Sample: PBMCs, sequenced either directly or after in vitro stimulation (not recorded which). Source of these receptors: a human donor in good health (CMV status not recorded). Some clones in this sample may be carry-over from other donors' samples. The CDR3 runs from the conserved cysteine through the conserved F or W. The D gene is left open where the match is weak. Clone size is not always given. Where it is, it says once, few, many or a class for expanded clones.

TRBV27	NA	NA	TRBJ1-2	TGTGCCAGCAGTACTTCCCCCGGAATTTATGGCTACACCTTC	CASSTSPGIYGYTF
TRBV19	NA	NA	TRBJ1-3	TGTGCCAGTACCCGGGTCGCTGGAAACACCACATATTTT	CASTRVAGNTTYF
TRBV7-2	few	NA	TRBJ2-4	TGTGCCAGCAGCTTACAGGGGACTCTAGCCAAAAACATTCAGTACTTC	CASSLQGTLAKNIQYF
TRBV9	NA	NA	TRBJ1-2	TGTGCCAGCAGCACACACGACGGTCCCTATGGCTACACCTTC	CASSTHDGPYGYTF
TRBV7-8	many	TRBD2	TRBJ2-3	TGTGCCAGCAGCTTAGCGCTACTAGCGGGAACAGATACGCAGTATTTT	CASSLALLAGTDTQYF
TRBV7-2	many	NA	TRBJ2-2	TGTGCCAGCAGCTTAGTATTTGGGGCGAACACCGGGGAGCTGTTTTTT	CASSLVFGANTGELFF
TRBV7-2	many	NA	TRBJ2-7	TGTGCCAGCAGCCCTCGGACAGACAATTACGAGCAGTACTTC	CASSPRTDNYEQYF
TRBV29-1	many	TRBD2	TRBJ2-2	TGCAGCGTCGGGGGAGGGGACACCGGGGAGCTGTTTTTT	CSVGGGDTGELFF
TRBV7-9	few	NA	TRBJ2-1	TGTGCCAGCAGCTTAGCTGGGACTCCTTACAATGAGCAGTTCTTC	CASSLAGTPYNEQFF
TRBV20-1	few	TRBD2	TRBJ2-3	TGCAGTGCTGAAGCAGTGGCAGGGAGGGGAGATACGCAGTATTTT	CSAEAVAGRGDTQYF
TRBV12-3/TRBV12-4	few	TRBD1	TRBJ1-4	TGTGCCAGCAGTTCTACAGGGGGAGGTGGTGAAAAACTGTTTTTT	CASSSTGGGGEKLFF
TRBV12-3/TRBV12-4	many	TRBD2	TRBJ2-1	TGTGCCAGCAGTCCCTTGGGACTAGCGGACAATGAGCAGTTCTTC	CASSPLGLADNEQFF
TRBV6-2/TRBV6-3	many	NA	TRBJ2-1	TGTGCCAGCGCGAGGGACGGCCGAATCTTAAATGAGCAGTTCTTC	CASARDGRILNEQFF
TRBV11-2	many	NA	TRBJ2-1	TGTGCCAGCAGCTTAGGGCGAGGCGGGAAGGGACACAATGAGCAGTTCTTC	CASSLGRGGKGHNEQFF
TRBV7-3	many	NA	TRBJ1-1	TGTGCCAGCAGCTCCGGGGCGAACACTGAAGCTTTCTTT	CASSSGANTEAFF
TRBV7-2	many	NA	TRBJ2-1	TGTGCCAGCAGCTTAGCTCTGTCAGGGGCAACGGCTGTCCATGAGCAGTTCTTC	CASSLALSGATAVHEQFF
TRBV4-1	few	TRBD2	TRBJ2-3	TGCGCCAGCAGCCATATGACGGGAGGGCGGGATACGCAGTATTTT	CASSHMTGGRDTQYF
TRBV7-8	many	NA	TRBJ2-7	TGTGCCAGCAGCTTAACCCCCGCAGGGGCTTTAAACGAGCAGTACTTC	CASSLTPAGALNEQYF
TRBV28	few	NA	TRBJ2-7	TGTGCCAGCAGCCGGAACTACGAGCAGTACTTC	CASSRNYEQYF
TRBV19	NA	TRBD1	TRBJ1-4	TGTGCCAGTAGTATAAGGACAGGCCGGAATGAAAAACTGTTTTTT	CASSIRTGRNEKLFF
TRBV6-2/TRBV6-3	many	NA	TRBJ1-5	TGTGCCAGCAGGCGACGGCCCGGGCAGCCCCAGCATTTT	CASRRRPGQPQHF
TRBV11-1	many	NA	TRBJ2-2	TGTGCCAGCAGCTTACTGTTGAGTACCGGGGAGCTGTTTTTT	CASSLLLSTGELFF
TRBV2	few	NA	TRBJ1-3	TGTGCCAGCAGTGAAGCCGGAAACACCATATATTTT	CASSEAGNTIYF
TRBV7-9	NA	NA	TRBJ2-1	TGTGCCAGCAGCCCACCCCTGGACAGCTACAATGAGCAGTTCTTC	CASSPPLDSYNEQFF
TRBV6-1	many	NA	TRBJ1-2	TGTGCCAGCATTGGGGATGCGTGGGAGTCCAATGGCTACACCTTC	CASIGDAWESNGYTF
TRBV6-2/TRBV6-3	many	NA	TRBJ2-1	TGTGCCAGCAGTTACTCGCAGGGTTTGAGACGCCAGAATGAGCAGTTCTTC	CASSYSQGLRRQNEQFF
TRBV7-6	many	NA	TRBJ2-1	TGTGCCAGCAGCTTAGGATCCAGCTCCTACAATGAGCAGTTCTTC	CASSLGSSSYNEQFF
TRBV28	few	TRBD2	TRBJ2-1	TGTGCCAGCAGCCGGATAAGCGGGAGCTCCTACAATGAGCAGTTCTTC	CASSRISGSSYNEQFF
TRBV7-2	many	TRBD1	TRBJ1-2	TGTGCCAGCAGCTTATATATTGACAGGGTGGGAGGCTACACCTTC	CASSLYIDRVGGYTF
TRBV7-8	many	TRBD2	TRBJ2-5	TGTGCCAGCAGCTCGACTAGCGGACAAGAGACCCAGTACTTC	CASSSTSGQETQYF
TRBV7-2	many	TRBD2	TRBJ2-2	TGTGCCAGCAGCCCCCTCGGGAGCGGGAGGTTAGGCGGGGAGCTGTTTTTT	CASSPLGSGRLGGELFF
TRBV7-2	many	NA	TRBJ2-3	TGTGCCAGCAGCTTAAAGACGGGGACCGCTACTAGCACAGATACGCAGTATTTT	CASSLKTGTATSTDTQYF
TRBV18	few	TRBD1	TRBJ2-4	TGTGCCAGCTCACCACAGGGGGCGCCCGGCATTCAGTACTTC	CASSPQGAPGIQYF
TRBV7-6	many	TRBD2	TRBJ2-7	TGTGCCAGCAGCTTATCTAGCGGGAGCTACGAGCAGTACTTC	CASSLSSGSYEQYF
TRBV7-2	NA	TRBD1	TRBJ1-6	TGTGCCAGCAGCACCCCCAGGGACAGGGGTAACTCACCCCTCCACTTT	CASSTPRDRGNSPLHF
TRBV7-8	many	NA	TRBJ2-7	TGTGCCAGCAGCTCCACATACGGGGAGCAGTACTTC	CASSSTYGEQYF
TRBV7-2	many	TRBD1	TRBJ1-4	TGTGCCAGCAGTTCTCAGGGGGCGGGAGAAAAACTGTTTTTT	CASSSQGAGEKLFF
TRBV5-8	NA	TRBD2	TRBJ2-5	TGTGCCAGCAGCTCTGGGAGGGAATTGGAGACCCAGTACTTC	CASSSGRELETQYF
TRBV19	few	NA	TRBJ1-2	TGTGCCAGTAGTATAACGGAGAACTATGGCTACACCTTC	CASSITENYGYTF
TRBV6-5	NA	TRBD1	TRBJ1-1	TGTGCCAGCAGTTACTCCGGACAGGGAAACACTGAAGCTTTCTTT	CASSYSGQGNTEAFF
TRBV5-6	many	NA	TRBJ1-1	TGTGCCAGCAGCTTGGAGAGGGGCCTGAACACTGAAGCTTTCTTT	CASSLERGLNTEAFF
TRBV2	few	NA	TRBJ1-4	TGTGCCAGCCGGTACGCCACAACTAATGAAAAACTGTTTTTT	CASRYATTNEKLFF
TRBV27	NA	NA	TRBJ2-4	TGTGCCAGCAGTACCGAGAGCAAAAACATTCAGTACTTC	CASSTESKNIQYF
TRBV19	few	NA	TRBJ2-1	TGTGCCACCACAATCGGGGTTAATGAGCAGTTCTTC	CATTIGVNEQFF
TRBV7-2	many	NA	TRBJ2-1	TGTGCCAGCAGCTTAGCGGTCGGATCCTACAATGAGCAGTTCTTC	CASSLAVGSYNEQFF
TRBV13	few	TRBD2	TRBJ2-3	TGTGCCAGCAGCTTGCCGACTAGCGGGAGGGCCAAGGGACTCACAGATACGCAGTATTTT	CASSLPTSGRAKGLTDTQYF